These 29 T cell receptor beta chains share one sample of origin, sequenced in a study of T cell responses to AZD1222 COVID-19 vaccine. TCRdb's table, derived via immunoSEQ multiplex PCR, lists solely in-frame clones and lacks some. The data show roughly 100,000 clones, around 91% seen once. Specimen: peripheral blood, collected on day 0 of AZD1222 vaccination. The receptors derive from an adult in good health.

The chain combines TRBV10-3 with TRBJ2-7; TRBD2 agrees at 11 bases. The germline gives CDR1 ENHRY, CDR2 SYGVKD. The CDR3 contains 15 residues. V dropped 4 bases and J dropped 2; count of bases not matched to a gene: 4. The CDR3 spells CAISGSGGAPYEQYF. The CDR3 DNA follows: TGTGCCATCAGTGGTAGCGGGGGGGCCCCCTACGAGCAGTACTTC.

The CDR3 DNA reads as TGCGCCAGCAGCTTGGCCGGGGCGAGCACAGATACGCAGTATTTT. Amino acids: CASSLAGASTDTQYF. This chain links TRBV5-1 with TRBJ2-3, with D perhaps matching TRBD1 or TRBD2 (5 bases each). This CDR3 has 15 amino acids. The V and J ends lost 0 bases and 0 bases respectively, with 8 bases between them. The germline CDR1 and CDR2 sequences are SGHRS and YFSETQ.

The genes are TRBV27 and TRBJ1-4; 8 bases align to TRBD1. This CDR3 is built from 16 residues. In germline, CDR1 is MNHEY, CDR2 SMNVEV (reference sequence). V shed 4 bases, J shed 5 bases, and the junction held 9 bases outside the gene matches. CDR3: CASSSRGQGQNEKLFF. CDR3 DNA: TGTGCCAGCAGTTCCCGCGGACAGGGTCAAAATGAAAAACTGTTTTTT. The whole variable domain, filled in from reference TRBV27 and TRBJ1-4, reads EAQVTQNPRYLITVTGKKLTVTCSQNMNHEYMSWYRQDPGLGLRQIYYSMNVEVTDKGDVPEGYKVSRKEKRNFPLILESPSPNQTSLYFCASSSRGQGQNEKLFFGSGTQLSVL.

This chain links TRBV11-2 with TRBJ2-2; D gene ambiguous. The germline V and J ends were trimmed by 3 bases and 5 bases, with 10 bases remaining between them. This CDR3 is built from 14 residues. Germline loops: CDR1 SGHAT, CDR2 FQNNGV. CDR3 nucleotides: TGTGCCAGCAGCTTCCTTGGCCCAACCGGGGAGCTGTTTTTT. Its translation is CASSFLGPTGELFF. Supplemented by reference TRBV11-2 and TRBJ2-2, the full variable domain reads EAGVAQSPRYKIIEKRQSVAFWCNPISGHATLYWYQQILGQGPKLLIQFQNNGVVDDSQLPKDRFSAERLKGVDSTLKIQPAKLEDSAVYLCASSFLGPTGELFFGEGSRLTVL.

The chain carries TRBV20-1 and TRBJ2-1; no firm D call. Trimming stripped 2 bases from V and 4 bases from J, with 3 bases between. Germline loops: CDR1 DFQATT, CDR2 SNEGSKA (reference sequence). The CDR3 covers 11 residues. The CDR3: CSARTYNEQFF. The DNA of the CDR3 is TGCAGTGCTAGAACATACAATGAGCAGTTCTTC.

In DNA, the CDR3 is TGTGCCAGCAGCCTCCGACAGGGACAAGAGACCCAGTACTTC. Translation: CASSLRQGQETQYF. The genes are TRBV11-2 and TRBJ2-5; 7 bases fit TRBD1. V gave up 5 bases and J gave up 2 bases; unmatched junction bases: 5. The CDR3 is made up of 14 amino acids. CDR1 is SGHAT and CDR2 is FQNNGV in the germline V gene.

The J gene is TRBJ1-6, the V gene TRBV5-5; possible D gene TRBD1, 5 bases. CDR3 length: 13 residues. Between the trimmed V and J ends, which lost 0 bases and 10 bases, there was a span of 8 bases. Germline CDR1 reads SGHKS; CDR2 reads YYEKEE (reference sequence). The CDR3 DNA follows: TGTGCCAGCAGCTTGGGGGGGAACTCACCCCTCCACTTT. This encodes CASSLGGNSPLHF. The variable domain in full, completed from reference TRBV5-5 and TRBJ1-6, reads DAGVTQSPTHLIKTRGQQVTLRCSPISGHKSVSWYQQVLGQGPQFIFQYYEKEERGRGNFPDRFSARQFPNYSSELNVNALLLGDSALYLCASSLGGNSPLHFGNGTRLTVT.

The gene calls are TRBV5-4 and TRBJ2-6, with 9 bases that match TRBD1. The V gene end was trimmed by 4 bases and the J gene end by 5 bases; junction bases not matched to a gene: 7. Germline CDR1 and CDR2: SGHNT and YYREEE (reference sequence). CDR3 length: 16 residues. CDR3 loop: CASSHTGGGRANVLTF. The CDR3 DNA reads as TGTGCCAGCAGCCACACAGGGGGCGGTAGGGCCAACGTCCTGACTTTC.

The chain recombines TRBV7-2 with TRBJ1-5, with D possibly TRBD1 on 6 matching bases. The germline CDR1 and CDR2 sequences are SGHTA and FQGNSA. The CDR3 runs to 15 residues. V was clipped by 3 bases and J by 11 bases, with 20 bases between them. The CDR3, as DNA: TGTGCCAGCAGCTTTTCGGGACACCCGATTTCGTCCCAGCATTTT. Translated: CASSFSGHPISSQHF.

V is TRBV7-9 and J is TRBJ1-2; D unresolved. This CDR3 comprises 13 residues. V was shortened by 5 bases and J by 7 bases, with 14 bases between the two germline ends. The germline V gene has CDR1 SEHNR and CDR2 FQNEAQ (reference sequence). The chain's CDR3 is CASSPSLSGGYTF. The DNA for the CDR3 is TGTGCCAGCAGCCCCTCTCTTTCGGGTGGCTACACCTTC.

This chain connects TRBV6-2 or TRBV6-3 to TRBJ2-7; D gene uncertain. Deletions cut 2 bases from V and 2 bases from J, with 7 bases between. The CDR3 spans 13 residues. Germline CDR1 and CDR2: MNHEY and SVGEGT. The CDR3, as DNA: TGTGCCAGCAGTTACAATGGGGCCTACGAGCAGTACTTC. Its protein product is CASSYNGAYEQYF.

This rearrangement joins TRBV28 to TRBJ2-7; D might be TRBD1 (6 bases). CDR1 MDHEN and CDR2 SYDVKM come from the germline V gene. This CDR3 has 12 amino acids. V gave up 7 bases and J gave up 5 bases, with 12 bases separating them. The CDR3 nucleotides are TGTGCCAGCACGCAGGGGCTCGACGAGCAGTACTTC. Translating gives CASTQGLDEQYF. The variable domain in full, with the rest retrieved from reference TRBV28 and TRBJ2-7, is DVKVTQSSRYLVKRTGEKVFLECVQDMDHENMFWYRQDPGLGLRLIYFSYDVKMKEKGDIPEGYSVSREKKERFSLILESASTNQTSMYLCASTQGLDEQYFGPGTRLTVT.

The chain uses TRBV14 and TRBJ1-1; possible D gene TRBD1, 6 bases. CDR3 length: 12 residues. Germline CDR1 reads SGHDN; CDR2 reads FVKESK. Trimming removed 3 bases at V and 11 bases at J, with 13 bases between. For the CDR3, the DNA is TGTGCCAGCAGCCAGTCCGGGACACTTGCTTTCTTT. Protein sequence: CASSQSGTLAFF.

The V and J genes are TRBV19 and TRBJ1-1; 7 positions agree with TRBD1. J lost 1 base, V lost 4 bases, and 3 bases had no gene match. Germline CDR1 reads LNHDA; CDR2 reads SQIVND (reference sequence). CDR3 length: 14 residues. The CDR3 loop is CASSTTGRNTEAFF. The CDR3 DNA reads TGTGCCAGTAGTACGACAGGGAGGAACACTGAAGCTTTCTTT.

The CDR3 DNA follows: TGTGCCAGCAGCCCCATAGCGGGGGGGAACAATGAGCAGTTCTTC. Translated: CASSPIAGGNNEQFF. This chain links TRBV7-8 with TRBJ2-1; TRBD2 matches at 11 bases. The germline gives CDR1 SGHVS, CDR2 FQNEAQ. The CDR3 spans 15 residues. With 5 bases clipped from V and 5 bases from J, the junction kept 5 bases outside the gene matches. Full variable domain (outside the CDR3, taken from reference TRBV7-8 and TRBJ2-1): GAGVSQSPRYKVAKRGQDVALRCDPISGHVSLFWYQQALGQGPEFLTYFQNEAQLDKSGLPSDRFFAERPEGSVSTLKIQRTQQEDSAVYLCASSPIAGGNNEQFFGPGTRLTVL.

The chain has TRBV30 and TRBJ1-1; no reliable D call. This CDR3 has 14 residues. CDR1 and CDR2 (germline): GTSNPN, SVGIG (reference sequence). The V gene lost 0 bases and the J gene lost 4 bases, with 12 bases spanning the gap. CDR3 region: CAWSVAPPGTEAFF. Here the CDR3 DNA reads TGTGCCTGGAGTGTAGCCCCCCCGGGCACTGAAGCTTTCTTT. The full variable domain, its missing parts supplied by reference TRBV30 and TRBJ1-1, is SQTIHQWPATLVQPVGSPLSLECTVEGTSNPNLYWYRQAAGRGLQLLFYSVGIGQISSEVPQNLSASRPQDRQFILSSKKLLLSDSGFYLCAWSVAPPGTEAFFGQGTRLTVV.

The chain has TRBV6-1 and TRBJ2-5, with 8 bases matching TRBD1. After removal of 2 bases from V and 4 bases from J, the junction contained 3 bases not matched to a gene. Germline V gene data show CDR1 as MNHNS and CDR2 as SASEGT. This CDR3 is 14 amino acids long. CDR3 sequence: CASSERTGLETQYF. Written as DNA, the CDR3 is TGTGCCAGCAGTGAACGGACAGGGTTAGAGACCCAGTACTTC.

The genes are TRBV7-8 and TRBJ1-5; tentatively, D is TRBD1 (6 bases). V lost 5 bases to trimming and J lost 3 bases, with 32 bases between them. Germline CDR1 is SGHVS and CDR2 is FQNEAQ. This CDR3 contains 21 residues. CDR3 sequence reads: CASSEDLEQGRGFFDNQPQHF. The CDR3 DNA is TGTGCCAGCAGCGAAGACTTGGAACAGGGTAGAGGGTTTTTCGACAATCAGCCCCAGCATTTT. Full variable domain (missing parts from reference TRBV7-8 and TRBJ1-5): GAGVSQSPRYKVAKRGQDVALRCDPISGHVSLFWYQQALGQGPEFLTYFQNEAQLDKSGLPSDRFFAERPEGSVSTLKIQRTQQEDSAVYLCASSEDLEQGRGFFDNQPQHFGDGTRLSIL.

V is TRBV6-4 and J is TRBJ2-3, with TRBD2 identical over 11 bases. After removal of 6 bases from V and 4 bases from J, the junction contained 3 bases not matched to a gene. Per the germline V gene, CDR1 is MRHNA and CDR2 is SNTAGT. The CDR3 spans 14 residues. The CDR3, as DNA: TGTGCCAGCAGCCCGACTAGCGGGGCAGATACGCAGTATTTT. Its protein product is CASSPTSGADTQYF.

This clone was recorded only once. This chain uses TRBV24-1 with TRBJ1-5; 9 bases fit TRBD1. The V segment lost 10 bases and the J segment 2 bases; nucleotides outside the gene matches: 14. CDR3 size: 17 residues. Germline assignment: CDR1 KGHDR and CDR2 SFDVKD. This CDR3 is CATQSKTGGNRNQPQHF. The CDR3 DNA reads TGTGCCACTCAATCGAAGACAGGGGGTAATCGCAATCAGCCCCAGCATTTT.

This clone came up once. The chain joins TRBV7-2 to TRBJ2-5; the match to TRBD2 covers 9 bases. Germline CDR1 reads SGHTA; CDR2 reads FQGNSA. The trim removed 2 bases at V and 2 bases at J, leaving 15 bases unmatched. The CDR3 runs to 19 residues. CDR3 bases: TGTGCCAGCAGCTTATTTATCGGGGTAGCGGGGGCGTTTCAAGAGACCCAGTACTTC. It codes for CASSLFIGVAGAFQETQYF.

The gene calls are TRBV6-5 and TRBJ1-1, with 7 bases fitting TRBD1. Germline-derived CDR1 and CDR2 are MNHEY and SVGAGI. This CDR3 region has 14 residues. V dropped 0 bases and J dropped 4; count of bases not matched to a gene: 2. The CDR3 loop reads CASSYSTGSTEAFF. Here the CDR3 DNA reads TGTGCCAGCAGTTACTCGACAGGGAGCACTGAAGCTTTCTTT.

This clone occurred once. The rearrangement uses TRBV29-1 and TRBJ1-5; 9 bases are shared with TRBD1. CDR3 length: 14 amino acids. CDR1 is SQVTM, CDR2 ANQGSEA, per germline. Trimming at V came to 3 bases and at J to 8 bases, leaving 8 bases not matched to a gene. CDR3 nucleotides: TGCAGCGTTGATCCCGACAGGGGGATGAAGCCCCAGCATTTT. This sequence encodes CSVDPDRGMKPQHF.

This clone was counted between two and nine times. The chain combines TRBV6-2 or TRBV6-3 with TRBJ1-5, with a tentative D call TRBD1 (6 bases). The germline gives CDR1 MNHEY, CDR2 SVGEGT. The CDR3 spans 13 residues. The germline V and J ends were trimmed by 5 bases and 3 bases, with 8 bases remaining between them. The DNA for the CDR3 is TGTGCCAGCAGTCGACAGGACAATCAGCCCCAGCATTTT. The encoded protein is CASSRQDNQPQHF.

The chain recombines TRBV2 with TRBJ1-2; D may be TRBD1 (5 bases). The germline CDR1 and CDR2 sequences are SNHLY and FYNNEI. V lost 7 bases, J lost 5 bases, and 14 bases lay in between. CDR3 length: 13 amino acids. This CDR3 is CASKEGTEYGYTF. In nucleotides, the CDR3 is TGTGCCAGCAAGGAGGGGACGGAGTATGGCTACACCTTC.

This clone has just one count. The CDR3 DNA sequence: TGCGCCAGCAGCCCCCGGGCCGGGGGAACCTATAATTCACCCCTCCACTTT. This translates into CASSPRAGGTYNSPLHF. The chain recombines TRBV5-1 with TRBJ1-6; D might be TRBD1 (5 bases). The V gene's germline CDR1 is SGHRS and CDR2 YFSETQ. The CDR3 loop spans 17 amino acids. Trimming cost V 4 bases and J 2 bases, with 16 bases left between them.

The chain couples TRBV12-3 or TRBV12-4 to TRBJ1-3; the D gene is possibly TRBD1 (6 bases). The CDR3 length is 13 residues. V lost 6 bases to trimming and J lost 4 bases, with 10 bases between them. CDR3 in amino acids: CASRPTGGNTIYF. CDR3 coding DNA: TGTGCCAGCAGACCCACAGGGGGAAACACCATATATTTT.

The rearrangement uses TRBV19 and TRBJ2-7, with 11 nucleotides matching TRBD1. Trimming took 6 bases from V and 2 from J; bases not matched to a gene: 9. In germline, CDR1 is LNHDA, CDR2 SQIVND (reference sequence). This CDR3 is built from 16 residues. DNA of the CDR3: TGTGCCAGTAGCACCGCACCGGGACAGGGGGCCTACGAGCAGTACTTC. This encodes CASSTAPGQGAYEQYF.

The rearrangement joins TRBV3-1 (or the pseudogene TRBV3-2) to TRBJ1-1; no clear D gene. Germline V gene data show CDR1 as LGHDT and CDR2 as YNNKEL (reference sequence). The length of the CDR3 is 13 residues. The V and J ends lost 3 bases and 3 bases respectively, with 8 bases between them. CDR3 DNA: TGTGCCAGCAGCCACGGGGAGTACACTGAAGCTTTCTTT. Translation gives CASSHGEYTEAFF.